A single sample gave rise to the 3 T cell receptor beta chains below, sequenced in a study of blood T cell repertoires in COVID-19. Clones were sequenced by immunoSEQ multiplex PCR, and TCRdb holds only the in-frame ones, with some missing. Among about 100,000 clones listed, 84% were seen once. The specimen sequenced was peripheral blood. All receptors derive from a human donor in a cohort sampled during active COVID-19.

The chain joins TRBV11-3 to TRBJ2-5; TRBD2 is a possible D gene (5 bases). Looked up from germline, CDR1 is SGHNT and CDR2 is YENEEA. The CDR3 extends over 12 amino acids. V was trimmed by 1 base and J by 14 bases, leaving 14 bases between them. CDR3 amino acids: CASSLVGGIPYF. The CDR3 nucleotides are TGTGCCAGCAGCTTAGTCGGAGGTATCCCTTACTTC.

This chain links TRBV20-1 with TRBJ1-5; TRBD1 aligns across 7 bases. The length of the CDR3 is 18 residues. Germline V lookup: CDR1 DFQATT, CDR2 SNEGSKA (reference sequence). V lost 3 bases to trimming and J lost 0 bases; unmatched junction nucleotides: 14. This CDR3 is CSASRTGLLLYSNQPQHF. The CDR3 region has the DNA TGCAGTGCTAGTCGGACAGGACTCCTTCTATATAGCAATCAGCCCCAGCATTTT.

This clone occurred a few times. This chain links TRBV5-4 with TRBJ2-5; perhaps TRBD2 as D (6 bases). The V gene lost 4 bases and the J gene lost 3 bases, with 16 bases spanning the gap. The CDR3 sequence is 15 residues long. Germline V CDR1 and CDR2: SGHNT, YYREEE (reference sequence). The CDR3 DNA reads TGTGCCAGCAGCGCTCCCCGGGGGTCGGAAGAGACCCAGTACTTC. Protein: CASSAPRGSEETQYF. The full variable domain, in which reference TRBV5-4 and TRBJ2-5 provide the parts outside the CDR3, is ETGVTQSPTHLIKTRGQQVTLRCSSQSGHNTVSWYQQALGQGPQFIFQYYREEENGRGNFPPRFSGLQFPNYSSELNVNALELDDSALYLCASSAPRGSEETQYFGPGTRLLVL.